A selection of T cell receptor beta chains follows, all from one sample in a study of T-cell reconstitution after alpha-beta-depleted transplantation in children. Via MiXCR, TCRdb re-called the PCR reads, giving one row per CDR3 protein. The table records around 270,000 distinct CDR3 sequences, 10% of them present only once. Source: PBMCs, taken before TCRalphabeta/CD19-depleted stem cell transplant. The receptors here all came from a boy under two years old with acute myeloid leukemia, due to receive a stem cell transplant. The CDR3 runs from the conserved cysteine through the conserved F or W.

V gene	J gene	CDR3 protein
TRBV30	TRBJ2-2	CAWSVAGELFF
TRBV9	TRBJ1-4	CASSVDRGPEKLFF
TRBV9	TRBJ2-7	CASSVAEQGAHYEQYF
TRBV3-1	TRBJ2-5	CASSPSGRGVFQETQYF
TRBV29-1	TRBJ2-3	CSVGGRDTQYF
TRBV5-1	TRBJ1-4	CASSPRQGRGAKLFF
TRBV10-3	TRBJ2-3	CAISESLAGDTQYF
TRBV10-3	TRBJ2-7	CAISLGQGLSYEQYF
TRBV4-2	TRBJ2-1	CASSRGLAGAFEQFF
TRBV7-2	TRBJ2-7	CASRPDRGSREQYF
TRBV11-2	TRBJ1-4	CASSPTGAHEKLFF
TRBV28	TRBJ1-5	CASSPGQIQPFRSNQPQHF
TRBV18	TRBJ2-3	CASSPLDTDTQYF
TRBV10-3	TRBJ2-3	CAIRGRGGDTQYF
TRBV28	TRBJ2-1	CASSLKSGVGYNEQFF
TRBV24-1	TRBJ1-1	CATSGTGKFTEAFF
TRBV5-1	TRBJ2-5	CASSWGTQETQYF
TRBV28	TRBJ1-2	CASSLGTILGSAYTF
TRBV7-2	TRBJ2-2	CASSSLEPLFTGELFF
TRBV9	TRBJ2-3	CASRVGDRLTDTQYF
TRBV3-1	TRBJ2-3	CASSQERRAGEGDTQYF
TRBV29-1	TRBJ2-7	CSASGTGRGEQYF
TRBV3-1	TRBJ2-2	CASSGDRGSVGELFF
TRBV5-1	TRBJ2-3	CASSLALSGGGSADTQYF
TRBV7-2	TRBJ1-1	CASSLQGWNTEAFF
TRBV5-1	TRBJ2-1	CASSSGTSGKNEQFF
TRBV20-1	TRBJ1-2	CSARDLDRGGNYGYTF
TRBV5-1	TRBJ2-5	CASSSGQAQETQYF
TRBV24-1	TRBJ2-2	CATSATGGELFF
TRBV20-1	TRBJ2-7	CSARDWAYF
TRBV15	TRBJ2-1	CATSIPGLRGTYNEQFF
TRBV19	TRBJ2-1	CASRIGRTGIDEQFF
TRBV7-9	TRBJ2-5	CASSWTGGQETQYF
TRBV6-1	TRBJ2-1	CASSDYRDFANEQFF
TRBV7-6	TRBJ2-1	CASSLGYVENNEQFF
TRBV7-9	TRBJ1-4	CASSPGTNEKLFF
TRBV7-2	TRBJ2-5	CASSPQTALETQYF
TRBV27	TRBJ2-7	CASKLFSSGAEQYF
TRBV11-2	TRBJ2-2	CASILGGRAGTGELFF
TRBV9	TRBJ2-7	CASSIGTGNYEQYF
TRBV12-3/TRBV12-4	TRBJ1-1	CASSYPGLNTEAFF
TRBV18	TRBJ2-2	CASSPGGLDTGELFF
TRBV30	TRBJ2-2	CAWSVLPNTGELFF
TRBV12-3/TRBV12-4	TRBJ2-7	CASSLLRTGSYEQYF
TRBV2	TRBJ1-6	CASSALSSYNSPLHF
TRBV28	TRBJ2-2	CASVRGDTGELFF
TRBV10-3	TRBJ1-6	CAISETGGSNSPLHF
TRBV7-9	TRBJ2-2	CANKYPSAGLIF
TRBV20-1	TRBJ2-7	CSARGTYEQYF
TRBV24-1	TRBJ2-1	CATSDLGTPYNEQFF
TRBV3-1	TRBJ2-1	CASSLTGQGFSYNEQFF
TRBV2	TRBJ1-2	CASRTRTGGSGYTF
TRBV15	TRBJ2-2	CATSRIIAGGPTGELFF
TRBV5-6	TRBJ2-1	CASVPTLKGYNEQFF
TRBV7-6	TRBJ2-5	CASSPRQGKETQYF
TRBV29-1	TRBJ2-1	CSVDVQGGYNEQFF
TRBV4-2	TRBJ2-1	CASSQGGQGPYNEQFF
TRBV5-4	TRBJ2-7	CASSPGQIAYEQYF